This T cell receptor (beta chain) comes out of a study of beta chain features in type 1 diabetes. Study-wide background: Summed over all samples, the examined sorted cells came to under 110,000,000.

Germline V gene data show CDR1 as MNHNS and CDR2 as SASEGT. This CDR3 comprises 15 residues. Trimming removed 5 bases from V and 7 bases from J; junction bases left unmatched: 4. Study-wide results and caveats: Researchers cautioned that cDNA sequencing could over-represent cells with high TCR expression. People with Type 1 diabetes carried modestly yet significantly shorter TCRB CDR3s in all four CD4+ subsets.

With regard to this clone: Its antigen remains unknown.

Via CD45RO/CCR7/CD25/CD127/CD95/CD27, cells of the CD4+ naive, central memory, regulatory and stem cell-like memory subsets were sorted. Sorted cells reached over 95% purity in every population. Since all of the isolated RNA was reverse transcribed, expressed TCRB transcripts were what got sequenced. Libraries were prepared by immunoSEQ multiplex PCR; TCRdb keeps only in-frame clonotypes and omits some of them. The repertoire holds some 150,000 clones, with about 13% as singletons. The rearrangement joins TRBV6-1 to TRBJ1-6; 11 bases are shared with TRBD1. This clonotype was sampled from a man aged 18 to 35 with type 1 diabetes. Sequencing input: central memory CD4+ T cells from blood. In DNA, the CDR3 is TGTGCCAGCAGTTCCCGGGACAGGGGGAATTCACCCCTCCACTTT. This sequence encodes CASSSRDRGNSPLHF.